Given below is one T cell receptor (beta chain) in context. A J-beta primer mix and a sample-barcoded 5' primer were used in a second PCR of roughly 7 to 12 cycles. TCRdb analysed the 5' RACE reads with MiXCR anew, one entry per CDR3 protein. The table includes some 690,000 distinct CDR3 sequences, approximately 22% detected once. The CDR3 runs 14 residues. Germline CDR1 and CDR2: DFQATT and SNEGSKA (reference sequence). V dropped 0 bases and J dropped 5 bases, with 13 bases sitting between them. This sample was taken from a study of blood T cells in healthy people across ages. Material for sequencing was blood. The rearrangement links TRBV20-1 to TRBJ2-5; either TRBD1 or TRBD2 may fit D (6 bases each). This TCR was recovered from a man aged 70-80 years in good health. The CDR3 DNA follows: TGCAGTGCTAGAGAAGTCGGAGGGGGGGAGACCCAGTACTTC. Amino acid sequence: CSAREVGGGETQYF.